Described below is a single T cell receptor beta chain sequence and its context. Its specificity is unknown. Sequence at one end of the junction differs from germline and may be a read error. From approximately 530 ng of total RNA, TCR beta-specific cDNA was reverse-transcribed using a constant-region primer. ARM-PCR, slightly modified, supplied the TCR beta libraries through three nested multiplex PCR rounds. Amplification in the first two PCR rounds was performed using TRBV1-TRBV30 forward primers and a C-beta reverse primer for roughly 9 cycles each. TCRdb reanalysed the multiplex PCR reads using MiXCR and keeps one entry per CDR3 protein. Of 320,000 or so distinct CDR3 sequences in the sample, roughly two thirds were seen once. This record comes from a study of tumor-infiltrating lymphocytes in primary liver carcinoma. For the study at large: Productive TCRbeta read counts per sample ran from roughly 3.65 to 7.13 million and were similar across tissue types. General study results and limits: Tumor specimens were characterized by a significantly higher top-250-clone fraction than blood (p = 0.039).

CDR1 is MRHNA and CDR2 is SNTAGT in the germline V gene. CDR3 length equals 14 residues. Unsorted whole blood yielded blood RNA, and germline DNA was extracted as well. The V gene is TRBV6-4, the J gene TRBJ2-3, with 7 bases aligning to TRBD1. Sequenced: peripheral blood. The sequence derives from a man aged 35 to 55 with primary liver carcinoma and hepatitis B virus infection. Here the CDR3 reads CASSPTGVMDTRYF. The CDR3 DNA reads as TGTGCCAGCAGCCCCACAGGGGTGATGGATACGCGGTATTTT.